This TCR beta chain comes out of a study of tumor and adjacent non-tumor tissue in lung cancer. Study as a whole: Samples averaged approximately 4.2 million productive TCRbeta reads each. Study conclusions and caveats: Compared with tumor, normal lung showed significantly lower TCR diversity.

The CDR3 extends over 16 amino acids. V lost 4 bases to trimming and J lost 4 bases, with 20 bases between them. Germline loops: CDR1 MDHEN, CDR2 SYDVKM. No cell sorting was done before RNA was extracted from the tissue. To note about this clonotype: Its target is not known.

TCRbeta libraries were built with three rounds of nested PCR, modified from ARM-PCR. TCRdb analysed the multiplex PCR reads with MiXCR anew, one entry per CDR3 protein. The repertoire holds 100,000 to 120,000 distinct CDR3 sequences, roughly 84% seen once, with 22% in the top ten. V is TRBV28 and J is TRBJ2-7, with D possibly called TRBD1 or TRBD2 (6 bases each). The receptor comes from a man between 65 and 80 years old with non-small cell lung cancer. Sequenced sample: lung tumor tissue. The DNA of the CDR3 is TGTGCCAGCAGTTCCCAGACGAGGGGGAGGAGGTACGAGCAGTACTTC. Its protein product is CASSSQTRGRRYEQYF.